This is a list of T cell receptor beta chains from one sample in a study of control samples from healthy donors and cancer patients. Libraries were prepared by immunoSEQ multiplex PCR; TCRdb keeps only in-frame clonotypes and omits some of them. The repertoire holds 140,000 or so clones, with about 90% as singletons. Material: blood. Receptors originate from a man between 25 and 39 years old in good health. Both conserved end residues are part of each CDR3. A D gene is named only where the DNA matches it firmly. The listing skips clone size in some rows; elsewhere it reads once, few, many or a size class.

d_gene,j_gene,abundance,v_gene,CDR3aa,CDR3nt
-,TRBJ1-3,-,TRBV30,CAWSWSGDNTIYF,TGTGCCTGGAGTTGGTCAGGGGACAACACCATATATTTT
-,TRBJ2-7,-,TRBV19,CASSIETSYEQYF,TGTGCCAGTAGTATCGAAACCTCCTACGAGCAGTACTTC
TRBD1,TRBJ1-5,-,TRBV7-7,CASSRRDRGCVGNQPQHF,TGTGCCAGCAGCCGACGGGACAGGGGGTGTGTTGGCAATCAGCCCCAGCATTTT
-,TRBJ2-3,-,TRBV29-1,CSVDLFSGTFGDTQYF,TGCAGCGTTGACTTATTTAGCGGAACCTTCGGAGATACGCAGTATTTT
TRBD1,TRBJ1-4,-,TRBV7-8,CASRPWTGEEKLFF,TGTGCCAGCAGGCCTTGGACAGGGGAAGAAAAACTGTTTTTT
-,TRBJ1-4,-,TRBV12-5,CASGFVGELDEKLFF,TGTGCTAGTGGTTTTGTTGGGGAGTTAGATGAAAAACTGTTTTTT
TRBD1,TRBJ1-3,-,TRBV3-1/TRBV3-2,CASSPDRASGNTIYF,TGTGCCAGCAGTCCGGACAGGGCCTCTGGAAACACCATATATTTT
TRBD2,TRBJ2-1,-,TRBV9,CASSVELGLAGGRYNEQFF,TGTGCCAGCAGCGTAGAGCTAGGACTAGCGGGGGGGCGCTACAATGAGCAGTTCTTC
-,TRBJ2-3,-,TRBV7-2,CASSLDLDTQYF,TGTGCCAGCAGCTTAGACTTAGATACGCAGTATTTT
-,TRBJ2-1,once,TRBV18,CASSPPGGDEQFF,TGTGCCAGCTCACCACCAGGGGGGGATGAGCAGTTCTTC
-,TRBJ2-3,-,TRBV19,CASSIVAGITDTQYF,TGTGCCAGTAGTATTGTTGCGGGGATCACAGATACGCAGTATTTT
TRBD1,TRBJ2-1,-,TRBV7-3,CASSLQGFNEQFF,TGTGCCAGCAGTTTACAGGGGTTTAATGAGCAGTTCTTC
-,TRBJ1-1,-,TRBV5-6,CASSLDPGRNTEAFF,TGTGCCAGCAGTTTGGACCCGGGTCGGAACACTGAAGCTTTCTTT
TRBD1,TRBJ1-1,once,TRBV5-1,CASSQWDRETEAFF,TGCGCCAGCAGCCAGTGGGACAGGGAAACTGAAGCTTTCTTT
-,TRBJ2-3,-,TRBV21-1,CASSMGEGSTDTQYF,TGTGCCAGCAGCATGGGGGAGGGTAGCACAGATACGCAGTATTTT
TRBD2,TRBJ2-3,-,TRBV19,CASSLTSGSTDTQYF,TGTGCCAGTAGTCTGACTAGCGGTAGCACAGATACGCAGTATTTT
-,TRBJ1-1,-,TRBV27,CASSFSDPRHFEAFF,TGTGCCAGCAGTTTTTCGGACCCCAGGCATTTTGAAGCTTTCTTT
-,TRBJ2-3,once,TRBV7-6,CASSLQDRSTDTQYF,TGTGCCAGCAGCTTACAGGACAGAAGCACAGATACGCAGTATTTT
TRBD2,TRBJ2-3,-,TRBV5-8,CASSSELAGGPNTQYF,TGTGCCAGCAGCTCCGAACTAGCGGGGGGGCCTAATACGCAGTATTTT
-,TRBJ2-7,-,TRBV5-1,CASSLGQRTYEQYF,TGCGCCAGCAGCTTGGGCCAGAGAACCTACGAGCAGTACTTC
-,TRBJ1-1,-,TRBV28,CASNVPPGNTEAFF,TGTGCCAGCAACGTTCCCCCAGGGAACACTGAAGCTTTCTTT
TRBD2,TRBJ2-3,-,TRBV4-2,CASSQEERGGTDTQYF,TGTGCCAGCAGCCAAGAGGAGCGGGGGGGCACAGATACGCAGTATTTT
TRBD2,TRBJ2-3,once,TRBV6-1,CASSEATSGRYYTDTQYF,TGTGCCAGCAGTGAAGCTACTAGCGGCCGTTACTACACAGATACGCAGTATTTT
-,TRBJ2-1,-,TRBV11-2,CASSLVGTNEQFF,TGTGCCAGCAGCTTAGTAGGTACCAATGAGCAGTTCTTC
-,TRBJ2-2,-,TRBV3-1/TRBV3-2,CASSQGGELFF,TGTGCCAGCAGCCAAGGGGGGGAGCTGTTTTTT
-,TRBJ1-5,few,TRBV28,CASSPLGSNQPQHF,TGTGCCAGCAGTCCACTCGGAAGCAATCAGCCCCAGCATTTT
-,TRBJ2-3,once,TRBV10-1,CASSEMLYTDTQYF,TGCGCCAGCAGTGAGATGCTCTACACAGATACGCAGTATTTT
-,TRBJ1-5,-,TRBV28,CASSLLASRRNPQHF,TGTGCCAGCAGTTTGCTAGCCTCTCGGAGGAACCCCCAGCATTTT
TRBD1,TRBJ1-5,-,TRBV19,CASSIRTGFQHF,TGTGCCAGTAGTATACGGACAGGGTTCCAGCATTTT
-,TRBJ2-1,-,TRBV13,CASSSGVPVYNEQFF,TGTGCCAGCAGCTCGGGGGTTCCCGTGTACAATGAGCAGTTCTTC
TRBD1,TRBJ2-1,-,TRBV11-1,CASSLAGQGDNEQFF,TGTGCCAGCAGCTTAGCGGGACAGGGGGACAATGAGCAGTTCTTC
TRBD2,TRBJ2-1,-,TRBV3-1/TRBV3-2,CASSQAGGFYNEQFF,TGTGCCAGCAGCCAAGCGGGGGGATTCTACAATGAGCAGTTCTTC
-,TRBJ1-1,-,TRBV7-3,CASSLGAANTEAFF,TGTGCCAGCAGCTTAGGGGCAGCGAACACTGAAGCTTTCTTT
TRBD1,TRBJ1-2,once,TRBV19,CASSASVLGQGMFWDGYTF,TGTGCCAGTAGTGCTTCTGTACTCGGACAGGGAATGTTTTGGGATGGCTACACCTTC
-,TRBJ1-6,-,TRBV28,CASSLLGDISSYNSPLHF,TGTGCCAGCAGTTTATTAGGGGACATAAGCTCCTATAATTCACCCCTCCACTTT
-,TRBJ1-3,-,TRBV9,CASSQRFSGNTIYF,TGTGCCAGCAGCCAGAGGTTCTCTGGAAACACCATATATTTT
-,TRBJ1-5,-,TRBV5-1,CASSPGGGLDSNQPQHF,TGCGCCAGCAGCCCAGGTGGGGGTTTGGATAGCAATCAGCCCCAGCATTTT
TRBD1,TRBJ1-6,-,TRBV28,CASTLLRGPVDSPLHF,TGTGCCAGCACTCTCCTCAGGGGGCCCGTGGATTCACCCCTCCACTTT
TRBD1,TRBJ1-5,-,TRBV10-2,CARGQGFQPQHF,TGCGCCAGGGGACAGGGGTTTCAGCCCCAGCATTTT
-,TRBJ1-1,-,TRBV4-2,CASSHLAGTEAFF,TGTGCCAGCAGCCACCTCGCCGGCACTGAAGCTTTCTTT
TRBD1,TRBJ1-1,-,TRBV28,CASRSTGGAFF,TGTGCCAGCAGGTCCACAGGGGGGGCTTTCTTT
-,TRBJ1-5,-,TRBV19,CASGEGLRPQHF,TGTGCCAGTGGGGAGGGGTTGCGACCCCAGCATTTT
-,TRBJ1-1,-,TRBV27,CASSPRQLNTEAFF,TGTGCCAGCAGTCCCCGACAGTTGAACACTGAAGCTTTCTTT
-,TRBJ2-7,-,TRBV7-7,CASSPGGTGIYEQYF,TGTGCCAGCAGCCCCGGGGGGACAGGAATCTACGAGCAGTACTTC
TRBD1,TRBJ2-7,-,TRBV18,CASSSDRGLIYEQYF,TGTGCCAGCTCATCGGACAGGGGGCTAATTTACGAGCAGTACTTC
TRBD1,TRBJ1-2,-,TRBV6-5,CASSYSRTGGGYGYTF,TGTGCCAGCAGTTACTCTCGGACAGGGGGTGGCTATGGCTACACCTTC